Listed here are 19 T cell receptor beta chains from one sample, sequenced in a study of a mutant IDH1 vaccine in newly diagnosed glioma. Documented time point: baseline, week 1 (first vaccination visit). Sample treatment: pre-vaccination baseline after standard-of-care therapy. The protocol was immunoSEQ multiplex PCR, while the TCRdb copy is restricted to in-frame clones and leaves out a portion. The table shows tens of thousands of clones, with 93% occurring only once. The sequencing used PBMCs, collected from a glioma patient treated with radiotherapy, temozolomide or both. Receptors were obtained from a man aged 40-49 years with glioma.

This sequence joins TRBV10-3 and TRBJ2-5; 7 positions match TRBD1. Germline values: CDR1 ENHRY, CDR2 SYGVKD. The ends lost 6 bases at V and 1 base at J; junction bases unmatched: 5. The CDR3 extends over 14 amino acids. In nucleotides, the CDR3 is TGTGCCATCAGAGCGGACAGGAGCCAAGAGACCCAGTACTTC. Translating gives CAIRADRSQETQYF.

This clone was counted a few times. The V and J genes are TRBV6-1 and TRBJ1-4; 11 bases agree with TRBD1. The CDR3 is made up of 15 amino acids. Germline-derived CDR1 and CDR2 are MNHNS and SASEGT. V was clipped by 1 base and J by 6 bases; unmatched bases: 1. CDR3 DNA sequence: TGTGCCAGCAGTGAAGGGGGACAGGGGGATGAAAAACTGTTTTTT. Translation: CASSEGGQGDEKLFF.

The chain couples TRBV5-4 to TRBJ1-3; D might be TRBD1 (5 bases). Germline-derived CDR1 and CDR2 are SGHNT and YYREEE (reference sequence). Trimming cost V 4 bases and J 0 bases, with 14 bases left between them. The CDR3 consists of 16 residues. CDR3 sequence reads: CASSAGTLGSGNTIYF. The DNA of the CDR3 is TGTGCCAGCAGCGCCGGGACGCTTGGCTCTGGAAACACCATATATTTT.

This clone was observed once. The chain recombines TRBV7-9 with TRBJ1-2; 8 nucleotides match TRBD1. V was pared by 5 bases and J by 2 bases, with 4 bases of the junction left unmatched. Germline V lookup: CDR1 SEHNR, CDR2 FQNEAQ (reference sequence). The CDR3 has 14 residues. CDR3 DNA sequence: TGTGCCAGCAGCCCGGGACAGGCAAACTATGGCTACACCTTC. Protein product: CASSPGQANYGYTF. Drawing the rest from reference TRBV7-9 and TRBJ1-2, the complete variable domain is DTGVSQNPRHKITKRGQNVTFRCDPISEHNRLYWYRQTLGQGPEFLTYFQNEAQLEKSRLLSDRFSAERPKGSFSTLEIQRTEQGDSAMYLCASSPGQANYGYTFGSGTRLTVV.

The chain uses TRBV7-2 and TRBJ2-7, with 12 bases that match TRBD2. In germline, CDR1 is SGHTA, CDR2 FQGNSA. J lost 4 bases, V lost 7 bases, and 5 bases had no gene match. The CDR3 is made up of 14 amino acids. CDR3 region: CASNRLAGAYEQYF. The CDR3 DNA sequence: TGTGCCAGCAACCGACTAGCGGGAGCTTACGAGCAGTACTTC. The variable domain in full, completed from reference TRBV7-2 and TRBJ2-7, reads GAGVSQSPSNKVTEKGKDVELRCDPISGHTALYWYRQSLGQGLEFLIYFQGNSAPDKSGLPSDRFSAERTGGSVSTLTIQRTQQEDSAVYLCASNRLAGAYEQYFGPGTRLTVT.

V usage is TRBV18 and J usage is TRBJ2-7; 7 bases are shared with TRBD1. V lost 2 bases, J lost 2 bases, and 9 bases stayed unmatched. The CDR3 is 16 amino acids. Germline lookup yields CDR1 KGHSH and CDR2 LQKENI. The CDR3 is CASSPITTGFTYEQYF. CDR3 DNA: TGTGCCAGCTCACCAATAACGACAGGGTTTACCTACGAGCAGTACTTC.

The chain links TRBV30 to TRBJ2-3; tentative D call: TRBD2 (7 bases). V lost 2 bases and J 0 bases, leaving 12 bases between the germline ends. Germline-derived CDR1 and CDR2 are GTSNPN and SVGIG (reference sequence). The CDR3 is made up of 15 amino acids. CDR3 nucleotides: TGTGCCTGGAGTAGGGGGGGGTCTAGCACAGATACGCAGTATTTT. This encodes CAWSRGGSSTDTQYF. Variable domain in full (rest from reference TRBV30 and TRBJ2-3): SQTIHQWPATLVQPVGSPLSLECTVEGTSNPNLYWYRQAAGRGLQLLFYSVGIGQISSEVPQNLSASRPQDRQFILSSKKLLLSDSGFYLCAWSRGGSSTDTQYFGPGTRLTVL.

The chain carries TRBV5-1 and TRBJ1-2, with TRBD1 matching 7 bases. Germline V gene sequence: CDR1 SGHRS, CDR2 YFSETQ. V lost 4 bases and J lost 0; bases outside the gene matches: 6. CDR3 size: 15 residues. CDR3 loop: CASSPGQTTNYGYTF. The CDR3 nucleotides read TGCGCCAGCAGCCCGGGACAGACTACTAACTATGGCTACACCTTC.

The chain recombines TRBV27 with TRBJ2-2; 11 nucleotides line up with TRBD2. Germline V gives CDR1 MNHEY, CDR2 SMNVEV (reference sequence). The CDR3 sequence is 15 residues long. V shed 7 bases, J shed 8 bases, and the junction held 9 bases outside the gene matches. In DNA form, the CDR3 reads TGTGCCAGCACCCAACGACTAGCGGGGTCGGGGGAGCTGTTTTTT. Translation: CASTQRLAGSGELFF.

CDR3 DNA sequence: TGTGCCAGCAGCCCCTGGGGTGATGACTATGGCTACACCTTC. Translation: CASSPWGDDYGYTF. The chain recombines TRBV11-2 with TRBJ1-2, with no clear D. Germline V gene sequence: CDR1 SGHAT, CDR2 FQNNGV. This CDR3 is built from 14 residues. Between the trimmed V and J ends, which lost 5 bases and 3 bases, there was a span of 13 bases.

The gene calls are TRBV18 and TRBJ2-6; no clear D gene. Deletions cut 7 bases from V and 0 bases from J, with 4 bases between. The CDR3 extends over 13 amino acids. Germline V lookup: CDR1 KGHSH, CDR2 LQKENI. The DNA of the CDR3 is TGTGCCAGCTTTCCCTCTGGGGCCAACGTCCTGACTTTC. Translating it yields CASFPSGANVLTF.

This clone came up once. The chain recombines TRBV7-9 with TRBJ1-1; D uncertain. The germline V gene encodes CDR1 SEHNR and CDR2 FQNEAQ (reference sequence). This CDR3 is 13 amino acids long. Trimming cost V 2 bases and J 7 bases, with 11 bases left between them. The DNA for the CDR3 is TGTGCCAGCAGCTTAAGAGAGGGAGGTGAAGCTTTCTTT. It encodes CASSLREGGEAFF. Variable domain in full (rest from reference TRBV7-9 and TRBJ1-1): DTGVSQNPRHKITKRGQNVTFRCDPISEHNRLYWYRQTLGQGPEFLTYFQNEAQLEKSRLLSDRFSAERPKGSFSTLEIQRTEQGDSAMYLCASSLREGGEAFFGQGTRLTVV.

This clone was observed a handful of times. This chain connects TRBV27 to TRBJ1-5; the D gene is possibly TRBD1 (5 bases). CDR1 and CDR2 from the germline V gene are MNHEY and SMNVEV (reference sequence). This CDR3 region has 15 residues. Trimming stripped 5 bases from V and 7 bases from J, with 18 bases between. This CDR3 is CASSPESGLIQPQHF. Here the CDR3 DNA reads TGTGCCAGCAGTCCCGAGTCGGGGCTCATCCAGCCCCAGCATTTT.

The chain has TRBV10-2 and TRBJ2-7, with D possibly TRBD1 on 7 matching bases. This CDR3 spans 15 amino acids. Germline V gene sequence: CDR1 WSHSY, CDR2 SAAADI. V was trimmed by 6 bases and J by 1 base, leaving 16 bases between them. The CDR3 spells CASRKGPGGSYEQYF. CDR3 sequence (DNA): TGCGCCAGCAGAAAGGGGCCAGGGGGGTCCTACGAGCAGTACTTC.

The chain links TRBV27 to TRBJ2-1, with 13 bases lining up with TRBD2. V gave up 5 bases and J gave up 7 bases; unmatched junction bases: 5. The CDR3 is 15 residues long. Germline V gives CDR1 MNHEY, CDR2 SMNVEV (reference sequence). The CDR3 nucleotides are TGTGCCAGCAGTGAAAGGACTAGCGGGAGTAATGAGCAGTTCTTC. As protein: CASSERTSGSNEQFF.

The chain links TRBV21-1 to TRBJ2-7; the table assigns TRBD1, which was not confirmed against the DNA. TRBV21-1 corresponds to a pseudogene. There are 15 residues in the CDR3. CDR3 amino acids: CAGGLGGRSSYEQYF. As DNA, the CDR3 is TGTGCCGGAGGACTTGGGGGCAGGAGCTCCTACGAGCAGTACTTC.

CDR3: CASSPLVGLNTEAFF. CDR3 DNA sequence: TGTGCCAGTAGTCCTCTGGTTGGATTGAACACTGAAGCTTTCTTT. V is TRBV19 and J is TRBJ1-1; no clear D gene. The CDR3 has 15 residues. CDR1 and CDR2 from the germline V gene are LNHDA and SQIVND (reference sequence). Trimming pared 5 bases from V and 0 bases from J, leaving 13 bases between.

The chain has TRBV7-9 and TRBJ2-1, with D maybe TRBD2 (6 bases). V was cut by 5 bases and J by 4 bases, with 9 bases left in between. The CDR3 is 13 residues long. CDR1 is SEHNR and CDR2 is FQNEAQ in the germline V gene (reference sequence). Written as DNA, the CDR3 is TGTGCCAGCAGCGATAGCGGATACAATGAGCAGTTCTTC. Translated, it gives CASSDSGYNEQFF.

V gene TRBV18 combines with J gene TRBJ2-1, with a weak D call TRBD2 (6 bases). V dropped 6 bases and J dropped 5 bases, with 20 bases sitting between them. The CDR3 runs 16 residues. From germline, CDR1 is KGHSH and CDR2 LQKENI. The CDR3 region is CASSPTAGDVDNEQFF. As DNA, the CDR3 is TGTGCCAGCTCCCCTACAGCGGGTGACGTAGACAATGAGCAGTTCTTC. Using reference TRBV18 and TRBJ2-1 for the parts outside the CDR3, the full variable domain is NAGVMQNPRHLVRRRGQEARLRCSPMKGHSHVYWYRQLPEEGLKFMVYLQKENIIDESGMPKERFSAEFPKEGPSILRIQQVVRGDSAAYFCASSPTAGDVDNEQFFGPGTRLTVL.